Presented here are 21 T cell receptor beta chains from one specimen sequenced in a study of cytomegalovirus exposure and HLA in healthy donors. The study ran its PCR with 60 Vbeta and 13 Jbeta primers. The table came from immunoSEQ multiplex PCR; TCRdb's copy has only in-frame clones and leaves some out. The sample shows approximately 77,000 clones, approximately 78% of them seen only once. Sequencing used PBMCs. The receptors were gathered from a man aged 40-55 years in good health and CMV-seronegative.

The chain has TRBV28 and TRBJ2-5; the match to TRBD2 covers 12 bases. After removal of 8 bases from V and 5 bases from J, the junction contained 3 bases not matched to a gene. Germline V gene data show CDR1 as MDHEN and CDR2 as SYDVKM. The CDR3 loop spans 13 amino acids. The chain's CDR3 is CASRLAGEETQYF. The CDR3 DNA follows: TGTGCCAGCCGACTAGCGGGAGAGGAGACCCAGTACTTC.

This clone was found once. The CDR3: CASSHTTGNYGYTF. The CDR3 DNA reads TGTGCCAGTAGCCACACGACAGGGAACTATGGCTACACCTTC. The rearrangement joins TRBV19 to TRBJ1-2; TRBD1 matches at 7 bases. The trim removed 6 bases at V and 2 bases at J, leaving 6 bases unmatched. CDR1 and CDR2 (germline): LNHDA, SQIVND (reference sequence). The CDR3 has 14 amino acids.

This sequence joins TRBV7-2 and TRBJ2-1, with 9 positions matching TRBD2. Germline trimming cut 1 base from V and 6 bases from J; bases unmatched to any gene: 4. This CDR3 has 15 residues. Germline lookup yields CDR1 SGHTA and CDR2 FQGNSA. This CDR3 is CASSLVAGGGNEQFF. In DNA, the CDR3 is TGTGCCAGCAGCTTAGTGGCGGGAGGGGGCAATGAGCAGTTCTTC.

The chain joins TRBV5-5 to TRBJ2-7, with 7 bases that match TRBD2. Germline assignment: CDR1 SGHKS and CDR2 YYEKEE (reference sequence). The CDR3 is 19 amino acids. The junction had 20 bases not matched to a gene; V was cut back by 3 bases and J by 2 bases. This CDR3 reads CASSWAPTDSGVPPYEQYF. The CDR3, as DNA: TGTGCCAGCAGCTGGGCCCCTACCGACAGCGGGGTCCCCCCCTACGAGCAGTACTTC.

This clone was picked up one time. The V call is TRBV2, the J call TRBJ1-4, with TRBD1 identical over 7 bases. This CDR3 region has 15 residues. Per germline, CDR1 SNHLY and CDR2 FYNNEI. After removal of 3 bases from V and 8 bases from J, the junction contained 9 bases not matched to a gene. CDR3 in DNA: TGTGCCAGCAGTGAGGCTAGAACAGGGGCGGAAAAACTGTTTTTT. Encoded protein: CASSEARTGAEKLFF.

CDR3 bases: TGTGCCAGCAGTTTGGCAGTTAACACCGGGGAGCTGTTTTTT. Residues: CASSLAVNTGELFF. The rearrangement links TRBV27 to TRBJ2-2, with D uncertain. The CDR3 is 14 amino acids. CDR1 and CDR2 (germline): MNHEY, SMNVEV (reference sequence). V was shortened by 3 bases and J by 2 bases, with 7 bases between the two germline ends.

This chain uses TRBV5-6 with TRBJ1-4; D is undetermined. The CDR3 is made up of 17 amino acids. V was cut by 1 base and J by 5 bases, with 18 bases left in between. Germline-derived CDR1 and CDR2 are SGHDT and YYEEEE. CDR3 region: CASSLRHTPALNEKLFF. CDR3 DNA: TGTGCCAGCAGCTTGAGACACACTCCAGCTCTAAATGAAAAACTGTTTTTT.

This chain connects TRBV10-3 to TRBJ1-5; 9 nucleotides agree with TRBD1. V shed 0 bases and J 6 bases; nucleotides not matched to a gene: 6. The CDR3 extends over 16 amino acids. In germline, CDR1 is ENHRY, CDR2 SYGVKD. This CDR3 is CAISESKGQGRQPQHF. CDR3 in DNA: TGTGCCATCAGTGAGTCGAAGGGACAGGGACGTCAGCCCCAGCATTTT.

In nucleotides, the CDR3 is TGTGCACTCCTCGGGGGGCGGCAAGAGCAGTACTTC. Translating gives CALLGGRQEQYF. The gene calls are TRBV30 and TRBJ2-7; weak D call: TRBD2 (7 bases). CDR1 and CDR2 from the germline V gene are GTSNPN and SVGIG (reference sequence). This CDR3 has 12 residues.

The J gene is TRBJ1-5, the V gene TRBV30; no definite D call. Trimming left V 2 bases short and J 6 bases short, with 8 bases between. This CDR3 contains 12 residues. The germline V gene encodes CDR1 GTSNPN and CDR2 SVGIG (reference sequence). The CDR3, as DNA: TGTGCCTGGAGTCCCGCGGGTCAGCCCCAGCATTTT. It yields the protein CAWSPAGQPQHF.

This chain connects TRBV29-1 to TRBJ2-1; TRBD2 matches at 9 bases. The germline gives CDR1 SQVTM, CDR2 ANQGSEA. The ends lost 8 bases at V and 0 bases at J; junction bases unmatched: 14. There are 17 residues in the CDR3. The CDR3, as DNA: TGCAGCTCTAGAGAAGTAGCGGGAGTCGGCTCCTACAATGAGCAGTTCTTC. This codes for CSSREVAGVGSYNEQFF.

CDR3 sequence: CASSLERGAEAFF. The CDR3 DNA reads TGTGCCAGCAGCTTAGAACGGGGAGCTGAAGCTTTCTTT. The chain employs TRBV11-2 and TRBJ1-1; no reliable D call. CDR1 and CDR2 from the germline V gene are SGHAT and FQNNGV. The V end lost 0 bases, the J end lost 6 bases, and 8 bases lay between the germline ends. CDR3 length equals 13 residues.

This clone was seen a single time. V is TRBV7-9 and J is TRBJ2-5; 7 bases line up with TRBD2. This CDR3 has 14 residues. Unmatched junction bases numbered 8, after V lost 5 bases and J lost 5 bases. Germline V gene sequence: CDR1 SEHNR, CDR2 FQNEAQ (reference sequence). The CDR3 bases are TGTGCCAGCAGCATAAAGTTGGGGGGGGAGACCCAGTACTTC. This gives the protein CASSIKLGGETQYF.

This rearrangement joins TRBV28 to TRBJ1-5; TRBD1 matches 8 bases. Trimming took 2 bases from V and 3 from J; bases not matched to a gene: 9. The CDR3 consists of 17 residues. Germline assignment: CDR1 MDHEN and CDR2 SYDVKM. The CDR3 sequence is CASSLPPGQAYNQPQHF. The CDR3 DNA sequence: TGTGCCAGCAGTTTACCACCGGGACAGGCATACAATCAGCCCCAGCATTTT. Filled out from reference TRBV28 and TRBJ1-5, the complete variable domain reads DVKVTQSSRYLVKRTGEKVFLECVQDMDHENMFWYRQDPGLGLRLIYFSYDVKMKEKGDIPEGYSVSREKKERFSLILESASTNQTSMYLCASSLPPGQAYNQPQHFGDGTRLSIL.

This clone was counted only a few times. This rearrangement joins TRBV9 to TRBJ2-1; TRBD2 is a possible D gene (5 bases). The V gene lost 3 bases and the J gene lost 0 bases, with 10 bases spanning the gap. This CDR3 is 15 amino acids long. Looked up from germline, CDR1 is SGDLS and CDR2 is YYNGEE. CDR3 in amino acids: CASSESGSSYNEQFF. The DNA for the CDR3 is TGTGCCAGCAGCGAAAGCGGAAGCTCCTACAATGAGCAGTTCTTC.

This chain uses TRBV28 with TRBJ2-7; TRBD1 might be the D (5 bases). CDR3 size: 14 residues. Germline V gives CDR1 MDHEN, CDR2 SYDVKM. The V end lost 3 bases, the J end lost 1 base, and 10 bases lay between the germline ends. CDR3 residues: CASSFPGISYEQYF. The CDR3 DNA reads TGTGCCAGCAGTTTTCCAGGGATATCCTACGAGCAGTACTTC.

The gene calls are TRBV28 and TRBJ1-2, with D possibly matching TRBD1 (6 bases). The CDR3 runs 13 residues. Trimming took off 7 bases at V and 0 bases at J, with 9 bases between the two ends. CDR1 and CDR2 (germline): MDHEN, SYDVKM. The CDR3 loop reads CASISGANYGYTF. The CDR3 nucleotides read TGTGCCAGCATTTCAGGGGCTAACTATGGCTACACCTTC.

The V gene is TRBV9, the J gene TRBJ2-5; 10 bases match TRBD2. Trimming cost V 4 bases and J 5 bases; bases outside gene matches: 8. In germline, CDR1 is SGDLS, CDR2 YYNGEE. There are 15 residues in the CDR3. CDR3 amino acids: CASSPLAGVEETQYF. DNA for the CDR3: TGTGCCAGCAGCCCTCTAGCGGGAGTTGAGGAGACCCAGTACTTC.

This clone showed up just once. The genes are TRBV14 and TRBJ1-1; the match to TRBD1 covers 8 bases. CDR1 is SGHDN and CDR2 is FVKESK in the germline V gene. The CDR3 is 15 amino acids. J gave up 5 bases and V 3 bases, and 8 bases lay outside the gene matches. Written as DNA, the CDR3 is TGTGCCAGCAGCCAGCGGACAGGGAAGTCAACTGAAGCTTTCTTT. Translated: CASSQRTGKSTEAFF.

The chain employs TRBV21-1 and TRBJ2-1; the table assigns TRBD1, which was not confirmed against the DNA. TRBV21-1 is noted as a pseudogene. The CDR3 runs to 15 residues. The DNA for the CDR3 is TGTGCCAGCAGCAAATGGGACAAGATGTACAATGAGCAGTTCTTC. Its translation is CASSKWDKMYNEQFF.

This clone showed up just a few times. This sequence joins TRBV9 and TRBJ2-7; TRBD1 might be the D (6 bases). The V end was cut by 0 bases, the J end by 6 bases, with 10 bases between. Looked up from germline, CDR1 is SGDLS and CDR2 is YYNGEE. The length of the CDR3 is 13 residues. The CDR3 region has the DNA TGTGCCAGCAGCGTAGTGGTAGGGGGCGAGCAGTACTTC. Encoded protein: CASSVVVGGEQYF.